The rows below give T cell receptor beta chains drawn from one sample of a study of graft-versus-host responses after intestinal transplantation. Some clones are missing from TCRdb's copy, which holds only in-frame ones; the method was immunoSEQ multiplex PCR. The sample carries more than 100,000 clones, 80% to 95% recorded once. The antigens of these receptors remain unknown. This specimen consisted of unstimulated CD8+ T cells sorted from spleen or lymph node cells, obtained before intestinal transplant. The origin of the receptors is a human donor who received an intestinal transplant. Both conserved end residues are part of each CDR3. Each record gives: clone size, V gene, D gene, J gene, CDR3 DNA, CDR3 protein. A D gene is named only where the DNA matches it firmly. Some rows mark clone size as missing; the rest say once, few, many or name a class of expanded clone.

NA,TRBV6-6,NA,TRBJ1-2,TGTGCCAGCAGTTACCGGGGGGGCCCCGAGGGCGGCTACACCTTC,CASSYRGGPEGGYTF
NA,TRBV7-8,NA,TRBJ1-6,TGTGCCAGCAGCTTAGTACGGCCAGCAGGTTCACCCCTCCACTTT,CASSLVRPAGSPLHF
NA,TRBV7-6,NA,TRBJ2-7,TGTGCCAGCAGCGTAACTCCGGACAGGCAGTACTTC,CASSVTPDRQYF
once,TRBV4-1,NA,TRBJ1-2,TGCGCCAGCAGCCAAGTCTCGTGGGGTAACTATGGCTACACCTTC,CASSQVSWGNYGYTF
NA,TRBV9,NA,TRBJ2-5,TGTGCCAGCAGCACCCCCGACGGCGGGGAGGAGACCCAGTACTTC,CASSTPDGGEETQYF
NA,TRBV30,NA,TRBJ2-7,TGTGCCTGGAGTTCCGGGACGGGGGTCTACGAGCAGTACTTC,CAWSSGTGVYEQYF
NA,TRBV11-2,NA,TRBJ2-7,TGTGCCAGCAGCCCTGCACCCGCTGGCCACTACGAGCAGTACTTC,CASSPAPAGHYEQYF
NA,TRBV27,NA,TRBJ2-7,TGTGCCAGCAGTCCCTCTCCAGGGAGCTCCTACGAGCAGTACTTC,CASSPSPGSSYEQYF
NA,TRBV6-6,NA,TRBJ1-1,TGTGCCAGCAAATTGGCGCTGGACACTGAAGCTTTCTTT,CASKLALDTEAFF
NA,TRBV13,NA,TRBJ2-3,TGTGCCAGCAGCTTAGCGACAGATACGCAGTATTTT,CASSLATDTQYF
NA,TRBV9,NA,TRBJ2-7,TGTGCCAGCAGTCCCGGGACCGGGGGATCCTACGAGCAGTACTTC,CASSPGTGGSYEQYF
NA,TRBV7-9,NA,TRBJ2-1,TGTGCCAGCGGGAAAGGGAATGAGCAGTTCTTC,CASGKGNEQFF
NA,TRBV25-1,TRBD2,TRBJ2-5,TGTGCCAGCAGTGAGTGGGGGGGTTGGGAGACCCAGTACTTC,CASSEWGGWETQYF
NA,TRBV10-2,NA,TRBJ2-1,TGCGCCAGCAGTGAGGCGAGGGCCGGACTGGGGAATGAGCAGTTCTTC,CASSEARAGLGNEQFF
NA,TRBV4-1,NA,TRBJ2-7,TGCGCCAGCAGCCAAGCTCCGGGACGCTCCTACGAGCAGTACTTC,CASSQAPGRSYEQYF
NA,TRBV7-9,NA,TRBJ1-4,TGTGCCAGCAGCCCCCAGGGGAGTGTTGAAAAACTGTTTTTT,CASSPQGSVEKLFF
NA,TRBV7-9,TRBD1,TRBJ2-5,TGTGCCAGCAGCCCCCGACAGGGGGCCACGAGGAAGACTGGGACCCAGTACTTC,CASSPRQGATRKTGTQYF
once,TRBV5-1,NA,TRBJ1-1,TGCGCCAGCAGCTTGATGGTGGGGGGGGAAGCTTTCTTT,CASSLMVGGEAFF
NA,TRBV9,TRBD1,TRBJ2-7,TGTGCCAGCAGCAAACAGGGGTCCCCGTACGAGCAGTACTTC,CASSKQGSPYEQYF
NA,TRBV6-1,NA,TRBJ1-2,TGTGCCAGCCTCGGGGGAGGGACTGTCACCTTC,CASLGGGTVTF
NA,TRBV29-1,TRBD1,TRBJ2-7,TGCAGCGTGCGGACAGGGGGGGCCTACGAGCAGTACTTC,CSVRTGGAYEQYF
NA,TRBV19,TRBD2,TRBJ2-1,TGTGCCAGTAGTATAAGCGGGGGCGAATACAATGAGCAGTTCTTC,CASSISGGEYNEQFF
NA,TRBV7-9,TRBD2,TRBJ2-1,TGTGCCAGCAGCAGCGCCCGCCTGACTAGCGGGGAGTACAATGAGCAGTTCTTC,CASSSARLTSGEYNEQFF
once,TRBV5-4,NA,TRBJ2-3,TGTGCCAGCAGCCCCGCGCTCGGGGGTGGAGATACGCAGTATTTT,CASSPALGGGDTQYF
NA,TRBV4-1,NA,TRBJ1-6,TGCGCCAGCAGCCAAGGGCACCTTAATTCACCCCTCCACTTT,CASSQGHLNSPLHF
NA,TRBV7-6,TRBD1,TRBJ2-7,TGTGCCAGCAGCAAAGACAGGGCCCAGCAGTACTTC,CASSKDRAQQYF
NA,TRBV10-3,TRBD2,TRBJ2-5,TGTGCCATCAGTACTAGCGGATCCCCCCAAGAGACCCAGTACTTC,CAISTSGSPQETQYF
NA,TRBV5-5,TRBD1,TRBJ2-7,TGTGCCAGCAGCACGACAGGGGACGAGCAGTACTTC,CASSTTGDEQYF
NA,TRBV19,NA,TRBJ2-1,TGTGCCAGTAGCCAGGGCGGGGTGCATGAGCAGTTCTTC,CASSQGGVHEQFF
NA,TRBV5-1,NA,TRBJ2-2,TGCGCCAGCAGCTTGGGGGGCACCGGGGAGCTGTTTTTT,CASSLGGTGELFF
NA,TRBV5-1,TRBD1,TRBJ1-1,TGCGCCAGCAGCTTGACTCCGACAGGGAAGAACACTGAAGCTTTCTTT,CASSLTPTGKNTEAFF
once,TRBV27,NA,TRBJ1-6,TGTGCCAGCAGTTTATCCGGGCCCTCCTATAATTCACCCCTCCACTTT,CASSLSGPSYNSPLHF
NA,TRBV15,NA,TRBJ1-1,TGTGCCACCAGCCGGGACCGCGGCCTGGAAGCTTTCTTT,CATSRDRGLEAFF
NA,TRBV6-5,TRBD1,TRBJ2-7,TGTGCCAGCAGTGAGGCGACAGGGACCGAGCAGTACTTC,CASSEATGTEQYF
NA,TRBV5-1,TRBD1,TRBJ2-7,TGCGCCAGCAGTTACCAACAGGGGTCTGGTGAGCAGTACTTC,CASSYQQGSGEQYF
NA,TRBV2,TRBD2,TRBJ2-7,TGTGCCAGCAGTGAGGAGCTAGCGGGGGGGACCTACGAGCAGTACTTC,CASSEELAGGTYEQYF
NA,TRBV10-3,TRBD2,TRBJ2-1,TGTGCCATCAGTGATGTCACTAGCGGGGGGGCGGTGAATAATGAGCAGTTCTTC,CAISDVTSGGAVNNEQFF
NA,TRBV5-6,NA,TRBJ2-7,TGTGCCAGCAGCCTAGGCCTCGAGCAGTACTTC,CASSLGLEQYF
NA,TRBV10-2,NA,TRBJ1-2,TGCGCCAGCAGTGAGCCGGGAAGGGGCCCAAACTATGGCTACACCTTC,CASSEPGRGPNYGYTF
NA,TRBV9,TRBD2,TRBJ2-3,TGTGCCAGCAGCCCCGCCCCTAGCGGGGGGTCAGATACGCAGTATTTT,CASSPAPSGGSDTQYF
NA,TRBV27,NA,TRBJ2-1,TGTGCCAGCATGCAAGGGCAGGTTTATTACAATGAGCAGTTCTTC,CASMQGQVYYNEQFF
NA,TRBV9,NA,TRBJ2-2,TGTGCCGGCAGCCCCCACCAGAACACCGGGGAGCTGTTTTTT,CAGSPHQNTGELFF
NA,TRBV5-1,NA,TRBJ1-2,TGCGCCAGCAGCTTAAACCGCCCGCCGGATGGCTACACCTTC,CASSLNRPPDGYTF
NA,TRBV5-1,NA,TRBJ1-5,TGCGCCAGCAGCTTGGAAGGGGCAAACAATCAGCCCCAGCATTTT,CASSLEGANNQPQHF
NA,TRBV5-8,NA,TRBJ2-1,TGTGCCAGCAGCTTGGTCCGCAATGAGCAGTTCTTC,CASSLVRNEQFF
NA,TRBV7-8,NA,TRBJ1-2,TGTGCCAGCAGCCGGGACACCTTGAACTATGGCTACACCTTC,CASSRDTLNYGYTF
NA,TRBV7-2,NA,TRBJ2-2,TGTGCCAGCAGCTTAAATCCGAACACCGGGGAGCTGTTTTTT,CASSLNPNTGELFF
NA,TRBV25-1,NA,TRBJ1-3,TGTGCCAGCAGTTTACTCGGAAACACCATATATTTT,CASSLLGNTIYF